This T cell receptor (beta chain) was retrieved from a study of blood T cell repertoires in COVID-19. For the study at large: The cDNA or gDNA used as material had been derived from T cells, B-cell-depleted T cells, or PBMCs.

This clone was counted once. Sequencing was performed with immunoSEQ multiplex PCR; in TCRdb, only in-frame clones are kept and a portion is missing. The table shows 70,000 or so clones, with 60% to 85% occurring only once. CDR1 SGHVT and CDR2 SQSDAQ come from the germline V gene. Trimming shortened V by 1 base and J by 5 bases, and 9 bases separated the two germline ends. The length of the CDR3 is 14 residues. Sequencing input: peripheral blood. This clonotype was sampled from a man in his sixties with acute or convalescent COVID-19. The gene calls are TRBV7-4 and TRBJ1-5; D is possibly TRBD1 (5 bases). The CDR3 DNA sequence: TGTGCCAGCAGCTTAGTCGGGGGGGATCAGCCCCAGCATTTT. It translates to CASSLVGGDQPQHF.